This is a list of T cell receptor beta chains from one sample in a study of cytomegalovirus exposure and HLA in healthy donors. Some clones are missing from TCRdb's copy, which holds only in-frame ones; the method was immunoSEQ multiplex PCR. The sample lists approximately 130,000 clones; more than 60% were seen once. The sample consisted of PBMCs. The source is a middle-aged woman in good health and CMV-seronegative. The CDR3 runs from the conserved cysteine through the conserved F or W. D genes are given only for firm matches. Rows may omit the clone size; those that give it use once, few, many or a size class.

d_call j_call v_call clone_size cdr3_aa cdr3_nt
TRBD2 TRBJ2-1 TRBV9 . CASSGTSGGYEQFF TGTGCCAGCAGCGGGACTAGCGGGGGGTATGAGCAGTTCTTC
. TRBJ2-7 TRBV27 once CASSWRNEQYF TGTGCCAGCAGTTGGAGAAACGAGCAGTACTTC
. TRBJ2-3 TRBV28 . CASGLFTDTQYF TGTGCCTCAGGACTCTTCACAGATACGCAGTATTTT
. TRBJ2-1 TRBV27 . CDKTDLSYNEQFF TGCGACAAAACGGATTTGTCCTACAATGAGCAGTTCTTC
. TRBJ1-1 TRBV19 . CASTPPGRGSGTEAFF TGTGCCAGTACCCCCCCCGGAAGAGGGTCGGGCACTGAAGCTTTCTTT
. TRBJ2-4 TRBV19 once CASSIRTEGKNIQYF TGTGCCAGTAGTATACGGACAGAAGGCAAAAACATTCAGTACTTC
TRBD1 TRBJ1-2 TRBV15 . CATSREAPSPPGGGGYTF TGTGCCACCAGCAGAGAGGCCCCTAGCCCCCCAGGGGGCGGCGGCTACACCTTC
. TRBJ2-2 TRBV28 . CASSLEIRDTYTGELFF TGTGCCAGCAGTTTAGAGATTCGGGACACCTACACCGGGGAGCTGTTTTTT
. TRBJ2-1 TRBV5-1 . CASRTGFVIDEQFF TGCGCCAGCAGAACGGGGTTTGTTATCGATGAGCAGTTCTTC
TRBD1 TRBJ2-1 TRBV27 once CASSSDRVRYNEQFF TGTGCCAGCAGTTCCGACAGGGTAAGGTACAATGAGCAGTTCTTC
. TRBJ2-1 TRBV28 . CASSLVPGLNEQFF TGTGCCAGCAGTTTAGTTCCAGGGCTGAATGAGCAGTTCTTC